These 8 T cell receptor beta chains share one sample of origin, sequenced in a study of T cell repertoires in aging, cancer and after chemotherapy. Rearranged V-D-J TRB sequences were amplified with a mixed TRB-A/B primer pool. MiXCR, applied by TCRdb to the multiplex PCR reads, yields one record per CDR3 protein. This sample has about 9,400 distinct CDR3 sequences, with 35% to 45% found just once. TCR beta rearrangements were amplified from peripheral blood genomic DNA. The sample was blood. All receptors derive from a human donor in good health.

This clonotype came up once. The gene calls are TRBV20-1 and TRBJ2-3; D gene uncertain. Per the germline V gene, CDR1 is DFQATT and CDR2 is SNEGSKA (reference sequence). Between the trimmed V and J ends, which lost 2 bases and 0 bases, there was a span of 6 bases. The CDR3 runs 13 residues. DNA of the CDR3: TGCAGTGCTAGATTTCACAGCACAGATACGCAGTATTTT. It specifies CSARFHSTDTQYF.

The chain uses TRBV5-1 and TRBJ1-1; D gene unclear. This CDR3 is built from 13 residues. Germline V gene data show CDR1 as SGHRS and CDR2 as YFSETQ. With 1 base removed from V and 3 bases from J, the gap between germline ends came to 7 bases. The CDR3 here is CASSLLGYTEAFF. In nucleotides, the CDR3 is TGCGCCAGCAGCTTGTTGGGTTACACTGAAGCTTTCTTT.

Note on this clonotype: Its ends do not fully match the called genes, so a read error is possible. The CDR3 spells CASSPGDRGYNEQFF. DNA for the CDR3: TGCGCCAGCAGCCCGGGAGACAGGGGGTACAATGAGCAGTTCTTC. The rearrangement uses TRBV13 and TRBJ2-1, with TRBD1 identical over 9 bases. This CDR3 region has 15 residues. The germline V gene encodes CDR1 PRHDT and CDR2 FYEKMQ (reference sequence).

This clonotype was observed a few times. The genes are TRBV20-1 and TRBJ1-4; maybe TRBD1 (6 bases). CDR3 size: 14 residues. Trimming removed 4 bases from V and 6 bases from J, with 15 bases in between. CDR1 and CDR2 from the germline V gene are DFQATT and SNEGSKA (reference sequence). The CDR3 sequence is CSAKGGRWDEKLFF. The CDR3 DNA reads as TGCAGTGCTAAGGGGGGACGGTGGGATGAAAAACTGTTTTTT.

The chain recombines TRBV29-1 with TRBJ1-4, with TRBD1 as a possible D gene (6 bases). The CDR3 is made up of 17 amino acids. The germline V and J ends were trimmed by 7 bases and 11 bases, with 32 bases remaining between them. Germline values: CDR1 SQVTM, CDR2 ANQGSEA. The CDR3 region is CSALLDTPTGRLAKLFF. CDR3 bases: TGCAGCGCCCTACTAGACACCCCGACAGGCCGTTTAGCGAAACTGTTTTTT.

This clonotype was detected a few times. V is TRBV27 and J is TRBJ2-2; 7 bases are shared with TRBD1. The V gene's germline CDR1 is MNHEY and CDR2 SMNVEV (reference sequence). The CDR3 extends over 14 amino acids. V trimming: 7 bases; J trimming: 6 bases; junction bases outside the gene matches: 8. In DNA, the CDR3 is TGTGCCAGCATCGCGACAGGGTGGGCCGGGGAGCTGTTTTTT. This codes for CASIATGWAGELFF.

The table lists this clonotype with a few counts. This chain uses TRBV13 with TRBJ1-2; 11 bases map to TRBD1. Per germline, CDR1 PRHDT and CDR2 FYEKMQ (reference sequence). The CDR3 contains 15 residues. V gave up 5 bases and J gave up 8 bases; unmatched junction bases: 10. The CDR3 sequence: CASSLRTGGVRGYTF. The CDR3, as DNA: TGTGCCAGCAGCCTAAGGACAGGGGGCGTGAGGGGCTACACCTTC.

The V call is TRBV6-1, the J call TRBJ2-3; D unclear. The CDR3 loop spans 13 amino acids. With 3 bases removed from V and 6 bases from J, the gap between germline ends came to 10 bases. Germline V gene lookup returns CDR1 MNHNS and CDR2 SASEGT. The CDR3 DNA reads as TGTGCCAGCAGTGAGGGTTTTATGGATACGCAGTATTTT. Translation gives CASSEGFMDTQYF.